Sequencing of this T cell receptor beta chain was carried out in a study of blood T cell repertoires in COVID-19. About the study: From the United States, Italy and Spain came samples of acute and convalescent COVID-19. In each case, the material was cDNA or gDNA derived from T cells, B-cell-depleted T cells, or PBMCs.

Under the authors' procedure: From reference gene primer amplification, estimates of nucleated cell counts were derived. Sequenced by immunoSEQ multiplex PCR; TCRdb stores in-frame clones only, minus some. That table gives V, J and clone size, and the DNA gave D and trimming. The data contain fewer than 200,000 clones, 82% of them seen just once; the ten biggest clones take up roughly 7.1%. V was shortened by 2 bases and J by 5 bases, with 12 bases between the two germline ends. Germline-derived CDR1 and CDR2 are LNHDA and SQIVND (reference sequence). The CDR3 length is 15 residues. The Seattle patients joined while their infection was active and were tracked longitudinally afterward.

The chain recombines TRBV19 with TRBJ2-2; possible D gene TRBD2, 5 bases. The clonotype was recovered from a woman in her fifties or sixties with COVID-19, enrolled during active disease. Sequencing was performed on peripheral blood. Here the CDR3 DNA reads TGTGCCAGTAGTATAATCCTGAGAGGGACCGGGGAGCTGTTTTTT. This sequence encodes CASSIILRGTGELFF.